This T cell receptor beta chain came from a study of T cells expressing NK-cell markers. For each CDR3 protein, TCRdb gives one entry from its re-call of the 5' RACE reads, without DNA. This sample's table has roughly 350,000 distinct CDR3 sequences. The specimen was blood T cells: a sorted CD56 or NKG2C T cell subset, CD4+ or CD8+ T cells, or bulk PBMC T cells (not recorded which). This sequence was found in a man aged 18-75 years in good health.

This CDR3 reads CASSRDFGETQYF. The chain joins TRBV5-5 to TRBJ2-5; as DNA is missing, the TRBD2 call by TCRdb cannot be tested. The germline CDR1 and CDR2 sequences are SGHKS and YYEKEE (reference sequence). The CDR3 length is 13 residues.